The rows below give T cell receptor beta chains drawn from one sample of a study of CD8 T cells in ankylosing spondylitis. A single record per CDR3 protein comes from TCRdb applying MiXCR to the 5' RACE reads. Found here are about 540,000 distinct CDR3 sequences, 10% to 15% of them singletons; the top ten hold around 6.8%. Sequenced material: blood, either unsorted or a sorted T cell fraction (not recorded which). These receptors originate from a male donor with ankylosing spondylitis. CDR3s include the opening cysteine and the closing phenylalanine or tryptophan. Each record gives: D gene, V gene, clone size, J gene, CDR3 protein, CDR3 DNA. The D gene is left open where the match is weak. Clone size, where shown, is once, few, many, or a class for clones that have expanded.

D: TRBD1
V: TRBV27
size: NA
J: TRBJ1-2
CDR3: CASSAPYRGPGGYTF
DNA: TGTGCCAGCAGTGCCCCATACAGGGGGCCGGGTGGCTACACCTTC

D: NA
V: TRBV20-1
size: NA
J: TRBJ2-5
CDR3: CSASWADQETQYF
DNA: TGCAGTGCTAGTTGGGCGGACCAAGAGACCCAGTACTTC

D: TRBD1
V: TRBV20-1
size: few
J: TRBJ1-3
CDR3: CSAQSPGQGVGNTIYF
DNA: TGCAGTGCACAATCACCGGGACAGGGGGTAGGAAACACCATATATTTT

D: TRBD2
V: TRBV6-2/TRBV6-3
size: NA
J: TRBJ2-3
CDR3: CASSYPGVRGLADPVPITDTQYF
DNA: TGTGCCAGCAGTTACCCGGGTGTTCGGGGACTAGCGGATCCGGTCCCGATCACAGATACGCAGTATTTT

D: TRBD2
V: TRBV5-1
size: few
J: TRBJ2-1
CDR3: CASSELAGGSYNEQFF
DNA: TGCGCCAGCAGCGAACTAGCGGGAGGTTCCTACAATGAGCAGTTCTTC

D: NA
V: TRBV3-1
size: NA
J: TRBJ1-3
CDR3: CASSQAWQGLSGNTIYF
DNA: TGTGCCAGCAGCCAGGCCTGGCAGGGTCTCTCTGGAAACACCATATATTTT

D: TRBD2
V: TRBV9
size: many
J: TRBJ2-7
CDR3: CASSGGTSGRRDEQYF
DNA: TGTGCCAGCAGCGGAGGGACTAGCGGGAGACGTGACGAGCAGTACTTC

D: NA
V: TRBV19
size: few
J: TRBJ1-6
CDR3: CASSPREGRSPLHF
DNA: TGTGCCAGTAGTCCCCGTGAGGGACGGTCACCCCTCCACTTT

D: TRBD1
V: TRBV5-1
size: NA
J: TRBJ2-5
CDR3: CASSQMGQLQETQYF
DNA: TGCGCCAGCAGCCAAATGGGACAGCTTCAAGAGACCCAGTACTTC

D: TRBD2
V: TRBV7-2
size: NA
J: TRBJ2-1
CDR3: CASSLLAGYHNEQFF
DNA: TGTGCCAGCAGTTTACTAGCGGGATATCACAATGAGCAGTTCTTC

D: TRBD2
V: TRBV12-3/TRBV12-4
size: few
J: TRBJ2-2
CDR3: CASRAGVGTGELFF
DNA: TGTGCCAGCAGGGCGGGAGTGGGCACCGGGGAGCTGTTTTTT